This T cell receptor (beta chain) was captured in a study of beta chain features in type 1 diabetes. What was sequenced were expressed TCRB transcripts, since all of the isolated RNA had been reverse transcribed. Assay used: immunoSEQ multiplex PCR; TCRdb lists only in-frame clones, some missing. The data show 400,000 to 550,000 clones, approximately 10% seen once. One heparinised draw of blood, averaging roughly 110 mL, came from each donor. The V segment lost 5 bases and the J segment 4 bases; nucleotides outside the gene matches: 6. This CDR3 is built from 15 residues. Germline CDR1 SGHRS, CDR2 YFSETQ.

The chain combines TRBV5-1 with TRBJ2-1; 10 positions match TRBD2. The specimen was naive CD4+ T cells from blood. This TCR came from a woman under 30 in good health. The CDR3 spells CASSSGLADYNEQFF. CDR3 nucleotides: TGCGCCAGCAGTTCCGGACTAGCGGATTACAATGAGCAGTTCTTC.